Below, 29 T cell receptor beta chains from the same sample are listed, as sequenced in a study of OX40 agonist ivuxolimab in advanced cancers. Libraries were constructed by the immunoSEQ multiplex PCR assay. The clones in this table, taken by TCRdb from immuneACCESS, are in-frame only. Not every clone is retained; where verified, under half of the shortfall comes from an unresolved V gene, and the cause of the rest is unknown. For this sample there are tens of thousands of clones; 80% appear just once. About 10% of the sample lies in the top ten. The source material was CD4+ or CD8+ T cells sorted from blood, sampled in a trial of the OX40 agonist ivuxolimab. The receptors originated from an adult with an advanced solid tumor such as melanoma, head and neck, liver or kidney cancer.

The sample holds one count of this clone. The genes are TRBV28 and TRBJ2-3; 8 positions match TRBD1. J lost 15 bases, V lost 4 bases, and 15 bases had no gene match. Per the germline V gene, CDR1 is MDHEN and CDR2 is SYDVKM. The CDR3 has 14 amino acids. The CDR3 nucleotides read TGTGCCAGCAGTTCCAAAATGACGGGACAGGCCCCTTATTTT. Its translation is CASSSKMTGQAPYF.

There are a few counts of this clone. This rearrangement joins TRBV4-2 to TRBJ2-2, with TRBD2 matching over 8 bases. CDR1 LGHNA and CDR2 YNFKEQ come from the germline V gene. The CDR3 is made up of 18 amino acids. Trimming took 6 bases from V and 4 from J; bases not matched to a gene: 16. The CDR3 DNA is TGTGCCAGCAGTCTCAATCCGGGAGGGCCCTCCTTCACCGGGGAGCTGTTTTTT. Translation: CASSLNPGGPSFTGELFF.

The genes are TRBV28 and TRBJ1-2; TRBD1 aligns across 7 bases. Trimming at V came to 5 bases and at J to 8 bases, leaving 14 bases not matched to a gene. This CDR3 region has 15 residues. Germline V lookup: CDR1 MDHEN, CDR2 SYDVKM. The CDR3 region is CASSPTGTAAWGYTF. The CDR3 nucleotides read TGTGCCAGCAGTCCCACCGGGACAGCAGCCTGGGGCTACACCTTC.

The sample holds a few counts of this clone. CDR3 sequence reads: CAWSKTGDTEAFF. CDR3 coding DNA: TGTGCCTGGAGTAAAACAGGGGACACTGAAGCTTTCTTT. V is TRBV30 and J is TRBJ1-1, with TRBD1 identical over 7 bases. J lost 3 bases, V lost 2 bases, and 3 bases had no gene match. Germline V CDR1 and CDR2: GTSNPN, SVGIG (reference sequence). This CDR3 has 13 residues.

Here the CDR3 reads CASSLTRATNEKLFF. The CDR3 coding sequence is TGTGCCAGCAGCTTGACACGGGCAACTAATGAAAAACTGTTTTTT. The J gene is TRBJ1-4, the V gene TRBV7-8; D unresolved. V lost 3 bases and J lost 0, with 8 bases in between. The CDR3 contains 15 residues. The V gene's germline CDR1 is SGHVS and CDR2 FQNEAQ.

The chain joins TRBV5-4 to TRBJ2-7; 10 bases fit TRBD2. Germline V CDR1 and CDR2: SGHNT, YYREEE (reference sequence). This CDR3 comprises 15 residues. The junction had 7 bases not matched to a gene; V was cut back by 2 bases and J by 5 bases. In DNA, the CDR3 is TGTGCCAGCAGCTTAGGGCTAGCGGGAGTTGACGAGCAGTACTTC. Protein sequence: CASSLGLAGVDEQYF.

The chain is built from TRBV19 and TRBJ1-5, with 7 bases that match TRBD1. V lost 7 bases and J lost 5; bases outside the gene matches: 8. The germline gives CDR1 LNHDA, CDR2 SQIVND (reference sequence). The CDR3 contains 14 residues. As DNA, the CDR3 is TGTGCCAGTACCTCGTCAGGGGGTCATCAGCCCCAGCATTTT. Amino acid sequence: CASTSSGGHQPQHF.

The chain combines TRBV18 with TRBJ1-6; D is unresolved. The length of the CDR3 is 14 residues. Per the germline V gene, CDR1 is KGHSH and CDR2 is LQKENI. V shed 4 bases and J shed 10 bases, with 14 bases lying between them. CDR3 residues: CASSRNAGGSPLHF. CDR3 sequence (DNA): TGTGCCAGCTCACGAAACGCAGGAGGCTCACCCCTCCACTTT.

The chain employs TRBV28 and TRBJ1-1; D is undetermined. The germline V gene encodes CDR1 MDHEN and CDR2 SYDVKM. This CDR3 has 15 amino acids. Trimming removed 3 bases from V and 1 base from J, with 12 bases in between. CDR3: CASSFRAGGNTEAFF. The CDR3 DNA sequence: TGTGCCAGCAGTTTTAGGGCAGGAGGGAACACTGAAGCTTTCTTT.

This chain connects TRBV7-8 to TRBJ2-5, with 8 nucleotides matching TRBD1. The J call may be mistaken, given a closer DNA end match to TRBJ2-7. The V gene's germline CDR1 is SGHVS and CDR2 FQNEAQ. The CDR3 runs to 15 residues. The CDR3 DNA reads TGTGCCAGCAGCAGGACAGGGACCCTCTTGGACGAGCAGTACTTC. This gives the protein CASSRTGTLLDEQYF.

Written as DNA, the CDR3 is TGTGCCAGCTCAAACACACAGGGGAAGAATGAGCAGTTCTTC. It specifies CASSNTQGKNEQFF. The chain is built from TRBV18 and TRBJ2-1; the match to TRBD1 covers 7 bases. This CDR3 region has 14 residues. Germline V gene sequence: CDR1 KGHSH, CDR2 LQKENI. V shed 5 bases and J 7 bases; nucleotides not matched to a gene: 8.

The chain employs TRBV27 and TRBJ1-1; D is ambiguous. The ends were cut back, 8 bases at V and 4 bases at J, with 20 bases in the middle. Germline V gene data show CDR1 as MNHEY and CDR2 as SMNVEV (reference sequence). This CDR3 spans 15 amino acids. The CDR3 bases are TGTGCCAGCTTAAATAGGGCCGCGCGGGGCACTGAAGCTTTCTTT. Amino acid sequence: CASLNRAARGTEAFF.

The V gene is TRBV19, the J gene TRBJ1-2, with D possibly matching TRBD1 (6 bases). Trimming left V 3 bases short and J 1 base short, with 12 bases between. The germline CDR1 and CDR2 sequences are LNHDA and SQIVND (reference sequence). This CDR3 contains 15 residues. CDR3 nucleotide sequence: TGTGCCAGTAGTATTCGCAGGGGAGGTAACTATGGCTACACCTTC. It encodes CASSIRRGGNYGYTF.

The genes are TRBV7-2 and TRBJ2-3; the match to TRBD2 covers 10 bases. The CDR3 covers 15 residues. J lost 3 bases, V lost 5 bases, and 5 bases had no gene match. Looked up from germline, CDR1 is SGHTA and CDR2 is FQGNSA. The CDR3 spells CASSQGTSETDTQYF. CDR3 bases: TGTGCCAGCAGCCAAGGGACTAGCGAGACAGATACGCAGTATTTT.

The rearrangement uses TRBV15 and TRBJ1-2, with a tentative D call TRBD1 (6 bases). Germline CDR1 is LNHNV and CDR2 is YYDKDF (reference sequence). The CDR3 totals 15 residues. V was cut by 0 bases and J by 4 bases, with 12 bases left in between. The chain's CDR3 is CATSRDRGGGYGYTF. The CDR3 DNA follows: TGTGCCACCAGCAGAGATCGAGGAGGGGGCTATGGCTACACCTTC.

The chain uses TRBV5-1 and TRBJ2-3, with D perhaps assigned TRBD1 or TRBD2 (5 bases each). The CDR3 extends over 13 amino acids. V lost 5 bases and J lost 2, with 9 bases in between. Germline lookup yields CDR1 SGHRS and CDR2 YFSETQ. CDR3 nucleotides: TGCGCCAGCAGTCCGGGGACCACAGATACGCAGTATTTT. Translated: CASSPGTTDTQYF. Using reference TRBV5-1 and TRBJ2-3 for the parts outside the CDR3, the full variable domain is KAGVTQTPRYLIKTRGQQVTLSCSPISGHRSVSWYQQTPGQGLQFLFEYFSETQRNKGNFPGRFSGRQFSNSRSEMNVSTLELGDSALYLCASSPGTTDTQYFGPGTRLTVL.

This chain links TRBV7-6 with TRBJ2-1; D may be TRBD2 (5 bases). The germline V gene has CDR1 SGHVS and CDR2 FNYEAQ. V dropped 1 base and J dropped 0 bases, with 13 bases sitting between them. The CDR3 sequence is 17 residues long. CDR3 sequence reads: CASSLGGSTSSYNEQFF. For the CDR3, the DNA is TGTGCCAGCAGCTTAGGTGGAAGTACTAGCTCCTACAATGAGCAGTTCTTC.

The genes are TRBV9 and TRBJ2-1; maybe TRBD2 (6 bases). This CDR3 has 15 amino acids. Trimming took off 0 bases at V and 7 bases at J, with 14 bases between the two ends. Germline V CDR1 and CDR2: SGDLS, YYNGEE. The CDR3 is CASSVAGESSNEQFF. The DNA of the CDR3 is TGTGCCAGCAGCGTAGCGGGAGAGTCAAGTAATGAGCAGTTCTTC.

This chain joins TRBV5-1 and TRBJ2-3, with 13 bases matching TRBD2. The CDR3 totals 18 residues. V shed 5 bases, J shed 2 bases, and the junction held 11 bases outside the gene matches. The germline V gene encodes CDR1 SGHRS and CDR2 YFSETQ. CDR3 in amino acids: CASSSGLAGPGTTDTQYF. The DNA of the CDR3 is TGCGCCAGCAGTTCGGGACTAGCGGGACCAGGCACCACAGATACGCAGTATTTT.

The chain combines TRBV7-7 with TRBJ2-1; D not certain. V was shortened by 4 bases and J by 9 bases, with 10 bases between the two germline ends. The CDR3 covers 12 residues. Germline V gene lookup returns CDR1 SSHAT and CDR2 FNYEAQ (reference sequence). CDR3 amino acids: CASSSQAGEQFF. The CDR3 region has the DNA TGTGCCAGCAGCTCCCAGGCTGGTGAGCAGTTCTTC.

With regard to this clone: One junction end does not reproduce the germline sequence, and a read error may be involved. The V gene is TRBV25-1, the J gene TRBJ2-1; tentative D call: TRBD2 (6 bases). The CDR3 sequence is 16 residues long. Germline values: CDR1 MGHDK, CDR2 SYGVNS. The CDR3 reads CASSKYVAASYNEQFF. As DNA, the CDR3 is TGTGCCAGCAGTAAATATGTAGCGGCTTCCTACAATGAGCAGTTCTTC.

V usage is TRBV6-6 and J usage is TRBJ1-1; D is unclear. V gave up 0 bases and J gave up 1 base, with 6 bases separating them. The CDR3 is made up of 14 amino acids. Germline-derived CDR1 and CDR2 are MNHNY and SVGAGI (reference sequence). In DNA form, the CDR3 reads TGTGCCAGCAGTTACTCGGCAAAGAACACTGAAGCTTTCTTT. Protein product: CASSYSAKNTEAFF.

The V and J genes are TRBV15 and TRBJ2-7; 14 bases line up with TRBD2. The trim removed 0 bases at V and 5 bases at J, leaving 12 bases unmatched. CDR1 is LNHNV and CDR2 is YYDKDF in the germline V gene (reference sequence). The CDR3 is made up of 19 amino acids. CDR3 protein: CATSRDLGTSGSRANEQYF. Written as DNA, the CDR3 is TGTGCCACCAGCAGAGATCTCGGGACTAGCGGGAGTCGCGCTAACGAGCAGTACTTC.

This clone has more than one count but fewer than ten. The chain has TRBV4-2 and TRBJ1-1; 8 positions match TRBD1. The CDR3 is 12 amino acids. Germline-derived CDR1 and CDR2 are LGHNA and YNFKEQ. The J segment lost 10 bases and the V segment lost 2 bases, leaving 3 bases of the junction unmatched. DNA for the CDR3: TGTGCCAGCAGCCAAAACAGGGGGGCAGCTTTCTTT. As protein: CASSQNRGAAFF.

The J gene is TRBJ2-7, the V gene TRBV2, with 10 bases aligning to TRBD1. Germline V gene data show CDR1 as SNHLY and CDR2 as FYNNEI. CDR3 length: 18 residues. V shed 8 bases and J 3 bases; nucleotides not matched to a gene: 19. CDR3 nucleotide sequence: TGTGCCAGCGGAGGGACAGGGGCGCGGGGGCAAGGTGGCTACGAGCAGTACTTC. It specifies CASGGTGARGQGGYEQYF.

This rearrangement joins TRBV5-1 to TRBJ2-1, with D tentatively TRBD1 (5 bases). Trimming shortened V by 1 base and J by 0 bases, and 8 bases separated the two germline ends. Germline loops: CDR1 SGHRS, CDR2 YFSETQ. This CDR3 is 15 amino acids long. CDR3 nucleotide sequence: TGCGCCAGCAGCTTGCAGGGCCTCTCCTACAATGAGCAGTTCTTC. This gives the protein CASSLQGLSYNEQFF.

The table lists this clone with a few counts. The rearrangement joins TRBV5-6 to TRBJ1-1, with D unresolved. The V end lost 0 bases, the J end lost 5 bases, and 5 bases lay between the germline ends. Germline lookup yields CDR1 SGHDT and CDR2 YYEEEE. CDR3 length: 12 residues. CDR3: CASSLGPTEAFF. The DNA of the CDR3 is TGTGCCAGCAGCTTGGGTCCTACTGAAGCTTTCTTT.

The genes are TRBV18 and TRBJ1-2; D perhaps matches TRBD1 (5 bases). CDR3 length: 15 amino acids. The V gene lost 4 bases and the J gene lost 8 bases, with 20 bases spanning the gap. CDR1 KGHSH and CDR2 LQKENI come from the germline V gene. CDR3 region: CASSLGGAGPGGYTF. The CDR3, as DNA: TGTGCCAGCTCACTAGGCGGGGCTGGGCCCGGGGGCTACACCTTC.

By share of the sample, this clone is medium-sized. The chain carries TRBV9 and TRBJ2-1; D may be TRBD1 (6 bases). CDR1 SGDLS and CDR2 YYNGEE come from the germline V gene. V shed 2 bases and J shed 8 bases, with 11 bases lying between them. This CDR3 spans 13 amino acids. This CDR3 is CASSVRGVDEQFF. The CDR3 coding sequence is TGTGCCAGCAGCGTCAGGGGTGTGGATGAGCAGTTCTTC.